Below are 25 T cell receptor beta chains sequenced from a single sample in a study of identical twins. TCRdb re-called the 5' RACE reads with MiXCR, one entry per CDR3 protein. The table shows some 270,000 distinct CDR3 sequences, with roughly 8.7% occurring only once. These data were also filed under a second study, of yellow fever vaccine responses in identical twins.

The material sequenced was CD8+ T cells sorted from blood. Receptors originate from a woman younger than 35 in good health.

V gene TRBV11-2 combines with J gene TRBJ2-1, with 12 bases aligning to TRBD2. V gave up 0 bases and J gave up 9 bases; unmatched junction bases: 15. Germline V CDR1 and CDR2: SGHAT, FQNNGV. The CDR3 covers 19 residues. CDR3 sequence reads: CASSLEGTGILAGGVEQFF. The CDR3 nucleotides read TGTGCCAGCAGCTTAGAAGGGACAGGGATCCTAGCGGGAGGGGTTGAGCAGTTCTTC.

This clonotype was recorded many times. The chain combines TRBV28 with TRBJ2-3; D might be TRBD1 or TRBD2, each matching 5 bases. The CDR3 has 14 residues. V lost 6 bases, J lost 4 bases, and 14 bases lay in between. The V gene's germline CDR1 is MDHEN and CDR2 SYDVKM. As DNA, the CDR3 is TGTGCCAGCAGCCCCCGGGGCGAGGCAGATACGCAGTATTTT. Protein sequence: CASSPRGEADTQYF.

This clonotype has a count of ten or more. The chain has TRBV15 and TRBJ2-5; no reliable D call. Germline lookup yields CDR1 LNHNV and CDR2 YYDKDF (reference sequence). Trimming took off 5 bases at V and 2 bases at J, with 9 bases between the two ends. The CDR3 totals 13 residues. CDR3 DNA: TGTGCCACCAGCTCGAGGCGGCAAGAGACCCAGTACTTC. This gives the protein CATSSRRQETQYF.

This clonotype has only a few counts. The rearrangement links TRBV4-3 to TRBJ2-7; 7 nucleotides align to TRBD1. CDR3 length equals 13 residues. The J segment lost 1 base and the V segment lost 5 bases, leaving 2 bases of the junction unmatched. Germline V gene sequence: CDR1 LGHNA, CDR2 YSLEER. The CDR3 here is CASSGTESYEQYF. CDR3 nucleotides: TGCGCCAGCAGCGGGACAGAGTCCTACGAGCAGTACTTC.

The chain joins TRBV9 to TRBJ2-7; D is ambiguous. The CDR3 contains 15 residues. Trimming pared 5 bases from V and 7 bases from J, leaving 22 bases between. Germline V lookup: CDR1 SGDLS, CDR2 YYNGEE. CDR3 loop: CASSGRKGNLREQYF. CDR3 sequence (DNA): TGTGCCAGCAGTGGCCGGAAGGGAAACCTACGGGAGCAGTACTTC.

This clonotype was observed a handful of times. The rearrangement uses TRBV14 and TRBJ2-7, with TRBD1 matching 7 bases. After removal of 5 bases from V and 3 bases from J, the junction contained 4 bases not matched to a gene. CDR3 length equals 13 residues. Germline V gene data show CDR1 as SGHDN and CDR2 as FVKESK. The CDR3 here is CASSARDSYEQYF. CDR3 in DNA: TGTGCCAGCAGCGCCCGGGACAGCTACGAGCAGTACTTC. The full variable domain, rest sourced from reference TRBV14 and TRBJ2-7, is EAGVTQFPSHSVIEKGQTVTLRCDPISGHDNLYWYRRVMGKEIKFLLHFVKESKQDESGMPNNRFLAERTGGTYSTLKVQPAELEDSGVYFCASSARDSYEQYFGPGTRLTVT.

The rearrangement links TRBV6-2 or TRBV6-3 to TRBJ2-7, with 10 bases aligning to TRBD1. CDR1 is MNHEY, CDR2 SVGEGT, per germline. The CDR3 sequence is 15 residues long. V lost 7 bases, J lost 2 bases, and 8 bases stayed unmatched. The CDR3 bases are TGTGCCAGCATCGGCCGGGACAGGGGCACCTACGAGCAGTACTTC. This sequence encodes CASIGRDRGTYEQYF.

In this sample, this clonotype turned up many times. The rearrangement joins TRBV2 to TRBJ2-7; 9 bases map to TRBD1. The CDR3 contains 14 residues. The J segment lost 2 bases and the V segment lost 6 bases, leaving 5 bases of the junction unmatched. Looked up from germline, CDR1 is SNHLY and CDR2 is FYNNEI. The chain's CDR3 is CASSARQGAYEQYF. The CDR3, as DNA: TGTGCCAGCAGCGCCCGACAGGGGGCCTACGAGCAGTACTTC.

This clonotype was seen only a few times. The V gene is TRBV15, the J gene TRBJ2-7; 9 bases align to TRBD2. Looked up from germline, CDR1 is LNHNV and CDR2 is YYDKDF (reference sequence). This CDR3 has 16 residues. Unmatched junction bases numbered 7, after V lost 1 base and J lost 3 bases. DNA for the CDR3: TGTGCCACCAGCAGAGGACTCGGACTAGCGAGCTACGAGCAGTACTTC. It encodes CATSRGLGLASYEQYF.

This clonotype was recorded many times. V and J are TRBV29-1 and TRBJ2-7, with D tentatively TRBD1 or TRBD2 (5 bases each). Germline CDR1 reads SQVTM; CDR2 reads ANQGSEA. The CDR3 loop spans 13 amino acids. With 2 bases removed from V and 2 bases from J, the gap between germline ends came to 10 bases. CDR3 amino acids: CSVESGSPYEQYF. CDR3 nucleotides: TGCAGCGTTGAATCAGGGAGTCCCTACGAGCAGTACTTC.

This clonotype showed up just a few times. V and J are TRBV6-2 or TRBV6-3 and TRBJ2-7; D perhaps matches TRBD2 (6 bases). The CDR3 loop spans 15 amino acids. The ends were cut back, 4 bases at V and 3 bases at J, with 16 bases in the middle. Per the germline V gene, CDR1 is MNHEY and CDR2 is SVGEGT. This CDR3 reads CASSSPPNGGYEQYF. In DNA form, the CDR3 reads TGTGCCAGCAGTTCCCCGCCCAACGGGGGCTACGAGCAGTACTTC.

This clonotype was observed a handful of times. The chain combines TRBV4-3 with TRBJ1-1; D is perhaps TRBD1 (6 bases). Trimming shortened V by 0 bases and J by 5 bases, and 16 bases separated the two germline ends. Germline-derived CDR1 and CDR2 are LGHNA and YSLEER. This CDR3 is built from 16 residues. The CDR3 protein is CASSQETGRGGTEAFF. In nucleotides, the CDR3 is TGCGCCAGCAGCCAAGAAACGGGCCGAGGGGGGACTGAAGCTTTCTTT.

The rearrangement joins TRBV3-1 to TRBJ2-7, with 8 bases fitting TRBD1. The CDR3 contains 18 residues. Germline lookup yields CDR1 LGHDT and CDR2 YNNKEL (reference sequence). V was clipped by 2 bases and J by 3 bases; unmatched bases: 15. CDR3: CASSQSGTGPNLGYEQYF. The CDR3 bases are TGTGCCAGCAGCCAATCGGGGACAGGCCCAAACCTAGGCTACGAGCAGTACTTC.

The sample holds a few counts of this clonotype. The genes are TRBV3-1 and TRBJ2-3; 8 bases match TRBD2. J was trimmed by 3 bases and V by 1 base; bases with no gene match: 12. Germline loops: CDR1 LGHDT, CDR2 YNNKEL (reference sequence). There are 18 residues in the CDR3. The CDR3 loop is CASSQVPSGGSLTDTQYF. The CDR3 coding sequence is TGTGCCAGCAGCCAAGTCCCCTCGGGGGGGTCGCTAACAGATACGCAGTATTTT.

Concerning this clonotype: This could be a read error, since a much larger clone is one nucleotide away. CDR3 bases: TGTGCCAGCAGTGACAGCGACGGCTCTGGGGCCAACGTCATGACTTTC. It yields the protein CASSDSDGSGANVMTF. The V call is TRBV6-4, the J call TRBJ2-6; D perhaps matches TRBD1 (5 bases). The CDR3 contains 16 residues. Germline V gene sequence: CDR1 MRHNA, CDR2 SNTAGT.

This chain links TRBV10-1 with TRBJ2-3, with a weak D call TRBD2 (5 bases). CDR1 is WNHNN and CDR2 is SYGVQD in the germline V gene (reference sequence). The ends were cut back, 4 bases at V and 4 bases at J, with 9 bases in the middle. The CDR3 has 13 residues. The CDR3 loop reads CASSVEGPDTQYF. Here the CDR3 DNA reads TGCGCCAGCAGTGTAGAGGGTCCAGATACGCAGTATTTT.

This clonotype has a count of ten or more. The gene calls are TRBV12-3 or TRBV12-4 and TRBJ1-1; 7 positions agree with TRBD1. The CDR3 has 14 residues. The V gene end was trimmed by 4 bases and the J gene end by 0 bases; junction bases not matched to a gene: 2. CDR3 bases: TGTGCCAGCAGTTCCGGGACAGTGAACACTGAAGCTTTCTTT. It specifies CASSSGTVNTEAFF.

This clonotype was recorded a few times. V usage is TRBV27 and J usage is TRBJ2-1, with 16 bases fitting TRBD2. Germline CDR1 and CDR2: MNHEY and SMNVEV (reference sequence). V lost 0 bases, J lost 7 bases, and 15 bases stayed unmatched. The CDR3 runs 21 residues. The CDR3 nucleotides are TGTGCCAGCAGTTTATCGTGGGCGGGACTAGCGGGAGGGGGTTACGGGAATGAGCAGTTCTTC. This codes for CASSLSWAGLAGGGYGNEQFF.

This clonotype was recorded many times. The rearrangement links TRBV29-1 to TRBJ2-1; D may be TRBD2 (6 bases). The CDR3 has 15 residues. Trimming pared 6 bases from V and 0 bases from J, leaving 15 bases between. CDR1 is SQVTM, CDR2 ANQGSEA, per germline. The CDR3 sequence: CSVGGVESSYNEQFF. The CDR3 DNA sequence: TGCAGCGTGGGCGGGGTAGAGTCCTCCTACAATGAGCAGTTCTTC.

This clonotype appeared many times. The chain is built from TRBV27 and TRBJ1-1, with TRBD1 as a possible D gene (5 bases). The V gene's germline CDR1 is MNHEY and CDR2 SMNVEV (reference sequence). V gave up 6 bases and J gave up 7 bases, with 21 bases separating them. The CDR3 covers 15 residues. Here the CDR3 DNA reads TGTGCCAGCAGGGCGTGGGGACCCAGTCTCCATGAAGCTTTCTTT. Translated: CASRAWGPSLHEAFF.

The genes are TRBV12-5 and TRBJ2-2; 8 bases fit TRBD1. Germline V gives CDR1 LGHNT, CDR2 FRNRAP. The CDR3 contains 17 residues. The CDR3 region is CACCQDRGGQDTGELFF. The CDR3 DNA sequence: TGTGCCTGCTGCCAAGACAGGGGAGGTCAGGACACCGGGGAGCTGTTTTTT.

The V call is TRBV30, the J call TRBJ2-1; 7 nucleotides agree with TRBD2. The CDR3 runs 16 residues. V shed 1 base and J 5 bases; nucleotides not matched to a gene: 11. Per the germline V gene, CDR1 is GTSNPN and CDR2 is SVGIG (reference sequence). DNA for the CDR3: TGTGCCTGGAGTGATGCTAACGGGAGGAGGAACAATGAGCAGTTCTTC. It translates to CAWSDANGRRNNEQFF. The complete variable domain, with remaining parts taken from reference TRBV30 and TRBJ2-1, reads SQTIHQWPATLVQPVGSPLSLECTVEGTSNPNLYWYRQAAGRGLQLLFYSVGIGQISSEVPQNLSASRPQDRQFILSSKKLLLSDSGFYLCAWSDANGRRNNEQFFGPGTRLTVL.

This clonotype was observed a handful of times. The CDR3 DNA is TGTGCCATCAGTGAGGACCCTGACTCCTACAATGAGCAGTTCTTC. Translation: CAISEDPDSYNEQFF. The J gene is TRBJ2-1, the V gene TRBV10-3; D gene unclear. The V gene's germline CDR1 is ENHRY and CDR2 SYGVKD. V was clipped by 2 bases and J by 0 bases, with 8 bases between them. The CDR3 contains 15 residues.

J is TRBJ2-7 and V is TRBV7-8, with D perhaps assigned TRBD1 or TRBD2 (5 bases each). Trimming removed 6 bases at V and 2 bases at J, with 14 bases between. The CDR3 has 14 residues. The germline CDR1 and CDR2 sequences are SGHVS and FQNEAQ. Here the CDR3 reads CASRSGGTPYEQYF. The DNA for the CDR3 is TGTGCCAGCAGATCTGGTGGGACCCCCTACGAGCAGTACTTC.

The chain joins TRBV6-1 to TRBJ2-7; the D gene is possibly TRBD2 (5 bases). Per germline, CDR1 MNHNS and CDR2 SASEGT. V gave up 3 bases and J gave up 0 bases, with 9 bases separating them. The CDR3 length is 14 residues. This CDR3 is CASSEVRGSYEQYF. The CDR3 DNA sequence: TGTGCCAGCAGTGAGGTCCGGGGCTCCTACGAGCAGTACTTC.